This T cell receptor beta chain was captured in a study of shared clonotypes between healthy human individuals. Study details: CD4 naive and CD4 memory each took three plates per donor, while CD8 naive took two and CD8 memory one. The study, taken as a whole, reports: Among the subsets, naive ones generally showed larger estimated richness than memory ones.

Positive CCR7 selection of CD45RO-negative cells yielded the naive CD8 cells, and terminally differentiated effector memory CD45RA+ cells were excluded. At a deep level, the assay was run. Data came from immunoSEQ multiplex PCR; TCRdb stores just in-frame clones and leaves some out. The sample holds a few million clones, just over 90% seen once. As for this clone: What it recognizes is unknown.

Input material: naive CD8+ T cells from PBMCs. The clonotype comes from a man aged 18 to 35 in good health. Some clones in this sample may be carry-over from other donors' samples.

CDR3 DNA sequence: TGTGCCACCACCCTGGGAGGTAATAGCAATCAGCCCCAGCATTTT. Translated, it gives CATTLGGNSNQPQHF. This sequence joins TRBV15 and TRBJ1-5; D unresolved. Germline lookup yields CDR1 LNHNV and CDR2 YYDKDF (reference sequence). This CDR3 has 15 amino acids. Deletions cut 7 bases from V and 0 bases from J, with 13 bases between.